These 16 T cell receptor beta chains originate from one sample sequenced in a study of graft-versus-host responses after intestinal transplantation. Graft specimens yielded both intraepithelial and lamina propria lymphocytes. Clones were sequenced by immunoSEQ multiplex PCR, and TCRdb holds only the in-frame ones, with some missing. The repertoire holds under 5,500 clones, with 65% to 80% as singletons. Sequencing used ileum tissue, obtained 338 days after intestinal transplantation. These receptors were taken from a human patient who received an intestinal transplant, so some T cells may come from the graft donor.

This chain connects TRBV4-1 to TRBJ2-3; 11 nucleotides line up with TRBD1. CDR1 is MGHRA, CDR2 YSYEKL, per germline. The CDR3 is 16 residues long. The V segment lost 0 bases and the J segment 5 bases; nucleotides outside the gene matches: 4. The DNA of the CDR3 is TGCGCCAGCAGCCAAGAGGACAGGGGGCTAGGAGATACGCAGTATTTT. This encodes CASSQEDRGLGDTQYF.

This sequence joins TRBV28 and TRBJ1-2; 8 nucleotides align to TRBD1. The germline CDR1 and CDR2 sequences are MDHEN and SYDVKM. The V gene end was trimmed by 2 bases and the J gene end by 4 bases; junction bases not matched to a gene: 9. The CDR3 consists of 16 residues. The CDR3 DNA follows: TGTGCCAGCAGTTTAGGGGCAGGGGGCGAGGGCTATGGCTACACCTTC. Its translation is CASSLGAGGEGYGYTF.

Written as DNA, the CDR3 is TGCGCCAGCAGCCCTCTCGGGACTAGCGGGGGGGGCCCAGATACGCAGTATTTT. Translation gives CASSPLGTSGGGPDTQYF. The chain combines TRBV5-1 with TRBJ2-3, with 16 positions matching TRBD2. The germline V gene has CDR1 SGHRS and CDR2 YFSETQ. The V gene end was trimmed by 4 bases and the J gene end by 4 bases; junction bases not matched to a gene: 9. This CDR3 is 18 amino acids long. Supplemented by reference TRBV5-1 and TRBJ2-3, the full variable domain reads KAGVTQTPRYLIKTRGQQVTLSCSPISGHRSVSWYQQTPGQGLQFLFEYFSETQRNKGNFPGRFSGRQFSNSRSEMNVSTLELGDSALYLCASSPLGTSGGGPDTQYFGPGTRLTVL.

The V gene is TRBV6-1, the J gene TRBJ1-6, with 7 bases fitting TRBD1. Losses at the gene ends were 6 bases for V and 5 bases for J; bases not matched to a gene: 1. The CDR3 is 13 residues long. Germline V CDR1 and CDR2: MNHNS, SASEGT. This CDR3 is CASRDRNNSPLHF. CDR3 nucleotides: TGTGCCAGCAGGGACAGGAATAATTCACCCCTCCACTTT.

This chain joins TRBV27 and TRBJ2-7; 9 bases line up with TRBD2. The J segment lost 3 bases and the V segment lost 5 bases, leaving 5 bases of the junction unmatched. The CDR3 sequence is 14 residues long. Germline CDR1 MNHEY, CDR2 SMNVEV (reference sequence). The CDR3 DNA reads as TGTGCCAGCAGTAACCCGACTAGCGGCTACGAGCAGTACTTC. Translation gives CASSNPTSGYEQYF.

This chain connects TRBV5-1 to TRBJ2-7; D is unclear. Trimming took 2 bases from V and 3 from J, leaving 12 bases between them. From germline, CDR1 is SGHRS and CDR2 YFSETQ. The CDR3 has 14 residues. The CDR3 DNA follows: TGCGCCAGCAGCTTATTGACCGCGGTCTACGAGCAGTACTTC. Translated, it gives CASSLLTAVYEQYF.

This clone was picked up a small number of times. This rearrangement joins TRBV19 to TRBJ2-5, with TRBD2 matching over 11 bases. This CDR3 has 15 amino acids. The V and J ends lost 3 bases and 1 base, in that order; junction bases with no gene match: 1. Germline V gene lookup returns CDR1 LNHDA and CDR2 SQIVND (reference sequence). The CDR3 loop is CASSMGTSGQETQYF. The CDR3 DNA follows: TGTGCCAGTAGTATGGGGACTAGCGGCCAAGAGACCCAGTACTTC.

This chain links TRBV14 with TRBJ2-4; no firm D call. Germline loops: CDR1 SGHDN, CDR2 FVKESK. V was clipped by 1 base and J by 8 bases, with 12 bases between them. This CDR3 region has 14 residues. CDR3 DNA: TGTGCCAGCAGCCAAGGTTTCCGGAGAGACATTCAGTACTTC. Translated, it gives CASSQGFRRDIQYF.

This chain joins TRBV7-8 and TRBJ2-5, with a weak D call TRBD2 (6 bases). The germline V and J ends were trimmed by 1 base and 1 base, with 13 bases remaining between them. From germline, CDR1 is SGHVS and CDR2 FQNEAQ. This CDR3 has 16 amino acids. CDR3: CASSLVWRGSQETQYF. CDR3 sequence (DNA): TGTGCCAGCAGCTTAGTCTGGCGGGGAAGCCAAGAGACCCAGTACTTC.

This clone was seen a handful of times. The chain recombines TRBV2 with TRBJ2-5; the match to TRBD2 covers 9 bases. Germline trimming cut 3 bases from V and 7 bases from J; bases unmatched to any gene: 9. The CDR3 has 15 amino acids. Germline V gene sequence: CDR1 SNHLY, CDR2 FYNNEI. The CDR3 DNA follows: TGTGCCAGCAGTGAGTTTGGGACTAGCATACTGACCCAGTACTTC. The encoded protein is CASSEFGTSILTQYF.

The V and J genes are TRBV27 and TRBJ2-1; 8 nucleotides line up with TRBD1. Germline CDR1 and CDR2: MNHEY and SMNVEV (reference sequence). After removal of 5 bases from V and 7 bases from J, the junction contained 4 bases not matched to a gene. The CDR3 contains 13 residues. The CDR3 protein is CASSPDRGNEQFF. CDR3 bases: TGTGCCAGCAGTCCAGACAGGGGAAATGAGCAGTTCTTC.

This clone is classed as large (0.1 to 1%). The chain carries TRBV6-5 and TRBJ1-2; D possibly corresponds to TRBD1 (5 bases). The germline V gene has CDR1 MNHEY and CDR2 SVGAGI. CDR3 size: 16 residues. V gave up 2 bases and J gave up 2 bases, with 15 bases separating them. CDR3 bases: TGTGCCAGCAGTTACCAGGGCTCGGGCCTGAACTATGGCTACACCTTC. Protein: CASSYQGSGLNYGYTF.

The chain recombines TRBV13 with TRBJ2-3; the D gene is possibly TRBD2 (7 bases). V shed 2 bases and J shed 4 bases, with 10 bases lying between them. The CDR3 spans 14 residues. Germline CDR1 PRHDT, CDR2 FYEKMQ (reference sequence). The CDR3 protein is CASSLTGGSDTQYF. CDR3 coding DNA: TGTGCCAGCAGCTTAACGGGGGGCTCAGATACGCAGTATTTT.

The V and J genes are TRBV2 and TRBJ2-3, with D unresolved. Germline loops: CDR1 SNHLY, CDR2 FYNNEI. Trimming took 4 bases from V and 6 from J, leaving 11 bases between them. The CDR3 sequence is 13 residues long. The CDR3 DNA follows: TGTGCCAGCAGTGTAAGTTGGCGGGATACGCAGTATTTT. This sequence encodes CASSVSWRDTQYF.

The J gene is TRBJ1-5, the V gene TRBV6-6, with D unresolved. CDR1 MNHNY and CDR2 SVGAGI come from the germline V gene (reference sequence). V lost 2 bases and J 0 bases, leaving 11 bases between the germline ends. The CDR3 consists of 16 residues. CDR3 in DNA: TGTGCCAGCAGTTACGCCGGGTCTTATAGCAATCAGCCCCAGCATTTT. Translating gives CASSYAGSYSNQPQHF.

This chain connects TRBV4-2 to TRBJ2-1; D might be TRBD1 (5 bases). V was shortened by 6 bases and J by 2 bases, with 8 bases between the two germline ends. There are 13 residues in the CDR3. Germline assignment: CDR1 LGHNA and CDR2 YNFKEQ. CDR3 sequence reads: CASRGAPYNEQFF. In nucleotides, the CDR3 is TGTGCCAGCAGAGGGGCCCCCTACAATGAGCAGTTCTTC.